A single sample gave rise to the 19 T cell receptor beta chains below, sequenced in a study of response to subunit inactivated influenza vaccine. TCRdb re-called the RT-PCR reads through MiXCR, storing one row per CDR3 protein. The profile shows fewer than 650,000 distinct CDR3 sequences, over 10% of them singletons. This material consisted of PBMCs from blood, taken 40 to 50 days after vaccination. These receptors were taken from a man in his forties or fifties who received an inactivated influenza vaccine.

A few counts support this clonotype. The J gene is TRBJ2-5, the V gene TRBV20-1; either TRBD1 or TRBD2 may supply D (5 bases each). From germline, CDR1 is DFQATT and CDR2 SNEGSKA (reference sequence). Deletions cut 5 bases from V and 5 bases from J, with 21 bases between. CDR3 length: 15 residues. In nucleotides, the CDR3 is TGCAGTGCTGCACCCCCCGGGACGGTAAAGGAGACCCAGTACTTC. It is translated as CSAAPPGTVKETQYF.

This chain links TRBV9 with TRBJ2-2, with D tentatively TRBD2 (6 bases). The CDR3 contains 16 residues. CDR1 SGDLS and CDR2 YYNGEE come from the germline V gene. V was pared by 1 base and J by 2 bases, with 12 bases between. CDR3: CASSVRPGTNTGELFF. In DNA, the CDR3 is TGTGCCAGCAGCGTACGCCCGGGGACTAACACCGGGGAGCTGTTTTTT.

This clonotype has only a few counts. V and J are TRBV7-8 and TRBJ2-1, with 9 positions matching TRBD1. Germline assignment: CDR1 SGHVS and CDR2 FQNEAQ. Trimming cost V 1 base and J 8 bases; bases outside gene matches: 9. CDR3 size: 16 residues. Here the CDR3 DNA reads TGTGCCAGCAGCTTAGGGACAGGGGAAGGCTGGGATGAGCAGTTCTTC. It yields the protein CASSLGTGEGWDEQFF.

The chain carries TRBV7-9 and TRBJ2-2; D is undetermined. This CDR3 comprises 15 residues. Trimming cost V 3 bases and J 4 bases, with 12 bases left between them. Per the germline V gene, CDR1 is SEHNR and CDR2 is FQNEAQ (reference sequence). CDR3 sequence reads: CASSLARTGTGELFF. Written as DNA, the CDR3 is TGTGCCAGCAGCTTGGCTCGTACGGGCACCGGGGAGCTGTTTTTT.

As DNA, the CDR3 is TGTGCCAGCAGCCCGGTGGAGGGCCAGTACTTC. Its protein product is CASSPVEGQYF. The chain employs TRBV7-9 and TRBJ2-7; tentatively, D is TRBD2 (6 bases). Trimming shortened V by 5 bases and J by 10 bases, and 12 bases separated the two germline ends. The CDR3 contains 11 residues. Germline CDR1 and CDR2: SEHNR and FQNEAQ (reference sequence).

This clonotype has a handful of counts. The J gene is TRBJ1-5, the V gene TRBV7-2; possible D gene TRBD1, 6 bases. This CDR3 spans 13 amino acids. Germline V gives CDR1 SGHTA, CDR2 FQGNSA. V lost 5 bases and J 8 bases, leaving 13 bases between the germline ends. This CDR3 reads CASSRGQTEPQHF. In DNA, the CDR3 is TGTGCCAGCAGCCGAGGACAGACCGAGCCCCAGCATTTT.

This clonotype was counted ten times or more. The chain carries TRBV12-3 or TRBV12-4 and TRBJ1-5, with D perhaps matching TRBD1 (5 bases). Trimming took off 6 bases at V and 3 bases at J, with 12 bases between the two ends. CDR3 size: 14 residues. The CDR3 bases are TGTGCCAGCAGATCAGGACAATCCAATCAGCCCCAGCATTTT. Residues: CASRSGQSNQPQHF.

This clonotype appeared a few times. This chain links TRBV7-6 with TRBJ2-2; a possible D gene is TRBD2 (6 bases). The V end lost 2 bases, the J end lost 4 bases, and 11 bases lay between the germline ends. The germline gives CDR1 SGHVS, CDR2 FNYEAQ. There are 15 residues in the CDR3. CDR3 region: CASSLRGGVTGELFF. The CDR3 nucleotides read TGTGCCAGCAGCTTAAGGGGCGGGGTCACCGGGGAGCTGTTTTTT. Full variable domain (rest looked up from reference TRBV7-6 and TRBJ2-2): GAGVSQSPRYKVTKRGQDVALRCDPISGHVSLYWYRQALGQGPEFLTYFNYEAQQDKSGLPNDRFSAERPEGSISTLTIQRTEQRDSAMYRCASSLRGGVTGELFFGEGSRLTVL.

V usage is TRBV7-9 and J usage is TRBJ2-3; no clear D gene. V dropped 1 base and J dropped 4 bases, with 9 bases sitting between them. The CDR3 runs to 14 residues. Germline V CDR1 and CDR2: SEHNR, FQNEAQ (reference sequence). The CDR3 here is CASSLEGAADTQYF. For the CDR3, the DNA is TGTGCCAGCAGCTTAGAAGGAGCAGCAGATACGCAGTATTTT. The complete variable domain, with remaining parts taken from reference TRBV7-9 and TRBJ2-3, reads DTGVSQNPRHKITKRGQNVTFRCDPISEHNRLYWYRQTLGQGPEFLTYFQNEAQLEKSRLLSDRFSAERPKGSFSTLEIQRTEQGDSAMYLCASSLEGAADTQYFGPGTRLTVL.

The chain uses TRBV30 and TRBJ2-3; a possible D gene is TRBD2 (6 bases). Germline-derived CDR1 and CDR2 are GTSNPN and SVGIG (reference sequence). CDR3 length: 13 residues. In DNA form, the CDR3 reads TGTGGTGTGGCACAAACGGGGGCAGATACGCAGTATTTT. Protein product: CGVAQTGADTQYF.

The chain links TRBV6-1 to TRBJ2-5; maybe TRBD2 (6 bases). CDR1 and CDR2 from the germline V gene are MNHNS and SASEGT. With 6 bases removed from V and 5 bases from J, the gap between germline ends came to 19 bases. The CDR3 has 15 amino acids. The CDR3: CASRSSDGGGETQYF. CDR3 nucleotide sequence: TGTGCCAGCAGATCATCTGATGGGGGAGGTGAGACCCAGTACTTC.

This chain links TRBV11-2 with TRBJ2-2; 9 nucleotides line up with TRBD1. With 8 bases clipped from V and 9 bases from J, the junction kept 7 bases outside the gene matches. The CDR3 covers 13 residues. Germline loops: CDR1 SGHAT, CDR2 FQNNGV. This CDR3 is CASDLQGARELFF. The CDR3 DNA reads TGTGCCAGCGATCTACAGGGGGCTCGGGAGCTGTTTTTT.

V is TRBV14 and J is TRBJ2-7; D not resolved. Trimming pared 2 bases from V and 0 bases from J, leaving 5 bases between. CDR3 size: 13 residues. Germline CDR1 and CDR2: SGHDN and FVKESK. Written as DNA, the CDR3 is TGTGCCAGCAGCCAAAGGTACTCCTACGAGCAGTACTTC. This encodes CASSQRYSYEQYF.

This clonotype came up a few times. The chain is built from TRBV3-1 and TRBJ1-2; unclear D gene. The V end was cut by 1 base, the J end by 4 bases, with 10 bases between. The CDR3 extends over 14 amino acids. CDR1 is LGHDT, CDR2 YNNKEL, per germline (reference sequence). DNA for the CDR3: TGTGCCAGCAGCCAAGGGGGATCCTTCTATGGCTACACCTTC. As protein: CASSQGGSFYGYTF.

This clonotype appeared a few times. The chain recombines TRBV12-3 or TRBV12-4 with TRBJ1-5; 9 positions agree with TRBD1. CDR3 length equals 13 residues. V was clipped by 7 bases and J by 7 bases; unmatched bases: 5. The CDR3 DNA reads as TGTGCCAGCAATCTAGGACAGGGGCAGCCCCAGCATTTT. Its translation is CASNLGQGQPQHF.

The chain carries TRBV9 and TRBJ2-1; D ambiguous. V was trimmed by 0 bases and J by 9 bases, leaving 13 bases between them. The CDR3 loop spans 14 amino acids. CDR1 is SGDLS, CDR2 YYNGEE, per germline. In nucleotides, the CDR3 is TGTGCCAGCAGCGTAGATTTGGCCTTGGGTGAGCAGTTCTTC. As protein: CASSVDLALGEQFF.

This clonotype came up a few times. The chain couples TRBV6-5 to TRBJ2-5; weak D call: TRBD1 (5 bases). Germline V lookup: CDR1 MNHEY, CDR2 SVGAGI. The CDR3 is 11 amino acids. V dropped 5 bases and J dropped 8 bases, with 9 bases sitting between them. CDR3 sequence: CASSPGQTQYF. The DNA of the CDR3 is TGTGCCAGCAGTCCAGGGCAAACCCAGTACTTC.

For this clonotype: A read error may produce the germline difference seen at one junction end. CDR3 in DNA: TGTGCCAACAGCGGCGACTCAGGATTCACTGAAGCTTTCTTT. Its translation: CANSGDSGFTEAFF. The rearrangement joins TRBV9 to TRBJ1-1; D unclear. This CDR3 comprises 14 residues. Germline CDR1 and CDR2: SGDLS and YYNGEE.

The table lists this clonotype with a count of one. One end of the junction is discordant with germline, which a read error may explain. The chain has TRBV3-1 and TRBJ2-5; 12 bases match TRBD2. This CDR3 is 18 amino acids long. Germline CDR1 and CDR2: LGHDT and YNNKEL (reference sequence). CDR3 DNA sequence: TGTACCAGCAGTTTGGTTCGTCGGGGACTAGCGGGTGAAGAGACCCAGTACTTC. The encoded protein is CTSSLVRRGLAGEETQYF.